The entry below describes one T cell receptor (beta chain). The antigen is unknown. The source of the sample is a study of T cells after yellow fever vaccination. On the study more broadly: SMART-Seq v4 Ultra Low Input handled preparation of low-cell-number fractions. The study's findings and limits: Most clones from primary vaccination were detected again post-booster (96% CD4, about 88% CD8).

Template switching by 5'RACE produced TCR cDNA, adding a universal primer site and UMIs. One entry per CDR3 protein, called by TCRdb with MiXCR from the 5' RACE reads. The sample holds hundreds of thousands of distinct CDR3 sequences, roughly 14% seen once. The length of the CDR3 is 16 residues. Losses at the gene ends were 5 bases for V and 6 bases for J; bases not matched to a gene: 9. This chain links TRBV12-3 or TRBV12-4 with TRBJ2-2; 10 nucleotides agree with TRBD1. This material consisted of PBMCs, taken on the day of the yellow fever booster vaccination. This clonotype was obtained from a man in his thirties or forties who received the YFV17D yellow fever vaccine. CDR3 residues: CASSPYGTGVAGELFF. CDR3 coding DNA: TGTGCCAGCAGTCCTTACGGGACAGGGGTGGCCGGGGAGCTGTTTTTT.